This passage covers 3 T cell receptor beta chains from one sample sequenced in a study of T cell changes during pregnancy in multiple sclerosis. Libraries were prepared by immunoSEQ multiplex PCR; TCRdb keeps only in-frame clonotypes and omits some of them. The table shows more than 35,000 clones, with more than 85% occurring only once. This specimen consisted of CD8+ T cells from peripheral blood mononuclear cells, obtained in the third trimester of pregnancy. Every receptor here comes from a female donor with multiple sclerosis, enrolled in a pregnancy study.

The rearrangement joins TRBV6-5 to TRBJ1-1; maybe TRBD1 (5 bases). The CDR3 spans 12 residues. V was cut by 7 bases and J by 3 bases, with 9 bases left in between. Per the germline V gene, CDR1 is MNHEY and CDR2 is SVGAGI. CDR3 amino acids: CASKGWDTEAFF. The DNA of the CDR3 is TGTGCCAGCAAGGGGTGGGACACTGAAGCTTTCTTT.

This chain connects TRBV7-2 to TRBJ2-3, with D possibly TRBD2 on 5 matching bases. Germline CDR1 and CDR2: SGHTA and FQGNSA. The V gene lost 3 bases and the J gene lost 1 base, with 8 bases spanning the gap. CDR3 size: 14 residues. CDR3 region: CASSFLEGTDTQYF. CDR3 coding DNA: TGTGCCAGCAGCTTTCTGGAGGGCACAGATACGCAGTATTTT.

The chain joins TRBV14 to TRBJ1-2; 7 nucleotides line up with TRBD1. The V and J ends lost 0 bases and 4 bases, in that order; junction bases with no gene match: 11. The CDR3 is 17 amino acids. CDR1 and CDR2 from the germline V gene are SGHDN and FVKESK. The CDR3 DNA sequence: TGTGCCAGCAGCCAAGATCGCCCACAGGGGTTATTCTATGGCTACACCTTC. It codes for CASSQDRPQGLFYGYTF.